This T cell receptor beta chain was sequenced in a study of T cells in women clearing cervical HPV infection. Study context: Only a few women had HLA typing results available. The study, taken as a whole, reports: Controls had more TRBV6-7 (0.16%) than cases (roughly 0.11%). CIN3+ cases had significantly higher TCR repertoire richness than controls, but evenness did not differ. A classifier using richness and V gene abundances reached an AUC of under 0.9.

Germline assignment: CDR1 SNHLY and CDR2 FYNNEI. This CDR3 is 15 amino acids long. V was shortened by 5 bases and J by 6 bases, with 17 bases between the two germline ends. Worth noting for this clone: Its antigen is not known. The missing CDR3 end, 3 residues past where the read stops, is filled in from the germline J gene.

Assay: immunoSEQ multiplex PCR; the TCRdb copy retains only in-frame clones and omits some. The sample is made up of more than 15,000 clones, and the top ten hold approximately 12% of it. The material sequenced was blood buffy coat. This receptor was identified in a woman between 18 and 69 years old with a cervical HPV16 infection that either progressed to CIN3+ or cleared (not recorded which). The rearrangement links TRBV2 to TRBJ2-1; tentatively, D is TRBD1 (7 bases). This chain's CDR3 is CASSLSPGDSNEQFF. The CDR3 bases that were read are TGTGCCAGCAGTCTTTCCCCGGGGGACAGCAATGAG.